This entry is about one T cell receptor beta chain. TCRdb reprocessed the 5' RACE reads with MiXCR, giving one entry per CDR3 protein. This sample carries 300,000 to 400,000 distinct CDR3 sequences, roughly 13% of them seen once, and the ten largest clones take approximately 22%. Deletions cut 0 bases from V and 7 bases from J, with 12 bases between. The CDR3 has 15 amino acids. Per the germline V gene, CDR1 is MNHEY and CDR2 is SVGAGI. The sample belongs to a study of T-cell memory formation after mild COVID-19. V and J are TRBV6-5 and TRBJ1-4; D possibly corresponds to TRBD1 (5 bases). This TCR was recovered from a man between 18 and 35 years old who had mild COVID-19 (a few samples of this study predate the infection). Cell type and time point are not known. Sequencing was carried out using PBMCs or a T cell subset sorted from them (not recorded which). The CDR3 bases are TGTGCCAGCAGTTACTCTCAGGGAGCGGGTGAAAAACTGTTTTTT. It translates to CASSYSQGAGEKLFF.